The next 14 T cell receptor beta chains were all read from a single sample in a study of OX40 agonist ivuxolimab in advanced cancers. Sequencing used immunoSEQ multiplex PCR; TCRdb keeps in-frame clones, though not all of them. This table has fewer than 85,000 clones, roughly 73% appearing once. The source material was CD4+ or CD8+ T cells sorted from blood, sampled in a trial of the OX40 agonist ivuxolimab. Receptors originate from an adult with an advanced solid tumor such as melanoma, head and neck, liver or kidney cancer.

The V call is TRBV19, the J call TRBJ2-5; 11 positions agree with TRBD2. The CDR3 has 16 amino acids. The V segment lost 5 bases and the J segment 4 bases; nucleotides outside the gene matches: 9. CDR1 LNHDA and CDR2 SQIVND come from the germline V gene (reference sequence). CDR3 sequence reads: CASSFRRLAGLETQYF. CDR3 nucleotides: TGTGCCAGTAGTTTCCGTCGACTAGCGGGGTTAGAGACCCAGTACTTC.

This chain connects TRBV2 to TRBJ2-7; TRBD2 is a possible D gene (5 bases). Germline V gene lookup returns CDR1 SNHLY and CDR2 FYNNEI. The CDR3 sequence is 11 residues long. The V and J ends lost 2 bases and 7 bases respectively, with 6 bases between them. The CDR3: CASSEWREQYF. The DNA for the CDR3 is TGTGCCAGCAGTGAATGGAGGGAGCAGTACTTC.

This clone appeared a few times. The chain recombines TRBV11-1 with TRBJ1-3; D gene uncertain. The CDR3 runs to 15 residues. Germline values: CDR1 SGHAT, CDR2 FQDESV (reference sequence). With 1 base removed from V and 0 bases from J, the gap between germline ends came to 7 bases. Here the CDR3 DNA reads TGTGCCAGCAGCTTAGAAGCAGACTCTGGAAACACCATATATTTT. Its translation is CASSLEADSGNTIYF.

The genes are TRBV5-8 and TRBJ1-4; D remains unclear. The V gene lost 4 bases and the J gene lost 10 bases, with 20 bases spanning the gap. CDR3 length: 15 residues. Germline V gene lookup returns CDR1 SGHTS and CDR2 YDEGEE. The CDR3 sequence: CASSPVDIGMGKLFF. Written as DNA, the CDR3 is TGTGCCAGCAGCCCTGTTGATATCGGGATGGGAAAACTGTTTTTT.

A few counts support this clone. The rearrangement joins TRBV30 to TRBJ1-5; D gene unclear. The CDR3 consists of 14 residues. The germline V and J ends were trimmed by 1 base and 0 bases, with 7 bases remaining between them. From germline, CDR1 is GTSNPN and CDR2 SVGIG (reference sequence). CDR3 in amino acids: CAWSDSYSNQPQHF. CDR3 nucleotide sequence: TGTGCCTGGAGTGACAGTTATAGCAATCAGCCCCAGCATTTT. Based on the CDR3 plus reference TRBV30 and TRBJ1-5, the full variable domain is SQTIHQWPATLVQPVGSPLSLECTVEGTSNPNLYWYRQAAGRGLQLLFYSVGIGQISSEVPQNLSASRPQDRQFILSSKKLLLSDSGFYLCAWSDSYSNQPQHFGDGTRLSIL.

This sequence joins TRBV10-2 and TRBJ2-3, with 10 bases lining up with TRBD2. The CDR3 length is 15 residues. The V gene's germline CDR1 is WSHSY and CDR2 SAAADI. J gave up 1 base and V 6 bases, and 4 bases lay outside the gene matches. This chain's CDR3 is CASRATSGGTDTQYF. CDR3 DNA: TGCGCCAGCAGAGCCACTAGCGGGGGCACAGATACGCAGTATTTT.

The CDR3 DNA follows: TGTGCCAGCAGTTACTCGCCGACGGCCTCCTACAATGAGCAGTTCTTC. Its translation is CASSYSPTASYNEQFF. J is TRBJ2-1 and V is TRBV6-5, with D hard to call. Deletions cut 0 bases from V and 0 bases from J, with 9 bases between. Germline assignment: CDR1 MNHEY and CDR2 SVGAGI. CDR3 length equals 16 residues.

The chain has TRBV21-1 and TRBJ2-7; the DNA was not used to check the table's D call, TRBD1. TRBV21-1 is a pseudogene. The CDR3 contains 16 residues. The CDR3 spells CASSKIPGQGDYEQYF. The CDR3 nucleotides read TGTGCCAGCAGCAAAATACCGGGACAGGGGGACTACGAGCAGTACTTC.

This clone has only one observation. The gene calls are TRBV11-3 and TRBJ2-7; the D is unclear. Looked up from germline, CDR1 is SGHNT and CDR2 is YENEEA. Trimming took off 3 bases at V and 1 base at J, with 7 bases between the two ends. This CDR3 is 13 amino acids long. This CDR3 reads CASSFSGSYEQYF. CDR3 in DNA: TGTGCCAGCAGCTTTTCCGGGTCCTACGAGCAGTACTTC.

The chain joins TRBV7-8 to TRBJ2-7, with a weak D call TRBD1 (5 bases). This CDR3 spans 12 amino acids. The V gene lost 7 bases and the J gene lost 4 bases, with 11 bases spanning the gap. From germline, CDR1 is SGHVS and CDR2 FQNEAQ. In DNA form, the CDR3 reads TGTGCCAGCAACCCTCAGGGTTACGAGCAGTACTTC. It specifies CASNPQGYEQYF.

The rearrangement joins TRBV2 to TRBJ1-4; possible D gene TRBD1, 5 bases. The CDR3 length is 13 residues. V shed 7 bases and J shed 5 bases, with 11 bases lying between them. Germline CDR1 is SNHLY and CDR2 is FYNNEI. The CDR3 nucleotides are TGTGCCAGCAAAGGGACCCTAAATGAAAAACTGTTTTTT. This sequence encodes CASKGTLNEKLFF.

The rearrangement links TRBV5-4 to TRBJ2-7; D may match TRBD1 or TRBD2 (5 bases each). The ends were cut back, 1 base at V and 0 bases at J, with 11 bases in the middle. This CDR3 has 15 residues. Germline CDR1 SGHNT, CDR2 YYREEE (reference sequence). The CDR3 here is CASSLRGVDSYEQYF. CDR3 in DNA: TGTGCCAGCAGCTTGCGAGGGGTAGACTCCTACGAGCAGTACTTC.

V and J are TRBV18 and TRBJ2-1, with D perhaps matching TRBD1 (5 bases). The CDR3 spans 16 residues. Germline V gives CDR1 KGHSH, CDR2 LQKENI. The V and J ends lost 6 bases and 5 bases respectively, with 20 bases between them. The chain's CDR3 is CASSAAGPSLNNEQFF. CDR3 in DNA: TGTGCCAGCTCGGCTGCAGGGCCCTCTCTAAACAATGAGCAGTTCTTC.

For this clone: One junction end does not reproduce the germline sequence, and a read error may be involved. The sample carries other DNA sequences with the same CDR3. The chain has TRBV10-3 and TRBJ1-5; no clear D gene. There are 15 residues in the CDR3. Per germline, CDR1 ENHRY and CDR2 SYGVKD. The CDR3 DNA is TGTGCCATTAGTGAGTCTGTAGTTAGCAATCAGCCCCAGCATTTT. Translated: CAISESVVSNQPQHF.